Below, 9 T cell receptor beta chains from the same sample are listed, as sequenced in a study of monozygotic twins with inflammatory bowel disease. TCRdb re-analyzed the 5' RACE reads; it lists each CDR3 protein once, without DNA. The sample has hundreds of thousands of distinct CDR3 sequences. The sequenced material came from blood. These receptors were taken from a human donor with ulcerative colitis or Crohn's disease, or a healthy co-twin of an affected twin (not recorded which).

The chain combines TRBV7-9 with TRBJ2-7; TCRdb's assignment of TRBD2 cannot be checked, as there is no DNA. Germline CDR1 is SEHNR and CDR2 is FQNEAQ (reference sequence). The CDR3 has 16 residues. CDR3 amino acids: CASSPPPTSSGYEQYF.

The chain joins TRBV29-1 to TRBJ2-1; TCRdb's assignment of TRBD1 cannot be checked, as there is no DNA. The CDR3 is 14 amino acids. Germline V gene data show CDR1 as SQVTM and CDR2 as ANQGSEA. CDR3: CSHERTGSHNEQFF.

The rearrangement links TRBV11-2 to TRBJ2-5. The CDR3 extends over 13 amino acids. The germline CDR1 and CDR2 sequences are SGHAT and FQNNGV. CDR3: CASSLMVRETQYF.

The chain is built from TRBV6-1 and TRBJ1-4. The CDR3 loop spans 15 amino acids. Germline loops: CDR1 MNHNS, CDR2 SASEGT. The CDR3 here is CASSERSAANEKLFF.

The gene calls are TRBV20-1 and TRBJ2-7. The germline gives CDR1 DFQATT, CDR2 SNEGSKA (reference sequence). The CDR3 spans 13 residues. The CDR3 here is CSAVLDTSYEQYF.

The chain combines TRBV10-3 with TRBJ2-1; the D call of TRBD1 rests on TCRdb alone, since no DNA is present to check it. The germline V gene encodes CDR1 ENHRY and CDR2 SYGVKD. The length of the CDR3 is 13 residues. The CDR3 protein is CAISEGRGDEQFF.

The chain joins TRBV20-1 to TRBJ2-4; TCRdb gives TRBD1 as the D gene, but with no DNA this cannot be confirmed. Germline V gene lookup returns CDR1 DFQATT and CDR2 SNEGSKA (reference sequence). This CDR3 spans 18 amino acids. The CDR3 protein is CSARELIGPPGTKNIQYF.

The chain has TRBV11-2 and TRBJ1-3. This CDR3 comprises 15 residues. Germline V gene data show CDR1 as SGHAT and CDR2 as FQNNGV. CDR3 loop: CASSLAVSPGNTIYF.

The gene calls are TRBV3-1 and TRBJ1-1; TCRdb's D call of TRBD1 is untestable without DNA. The CDR3 is 13 residues long. Germline V gives CDR1 LGHDT, CDR2 YNNKEL (reference sequence). The CDR3 loop is CASSLWGVPEAFF.